This T cell receptor (beta chain) derives from a study of blood T cell repertoires in COVID-19. Study overall: Researchers got acute and convalescent COVID-19 samples from the United States, Italy and Spain. From T cells, B-cell-depleted T cells, or PBMCs came the material, which was cDNA or gDNA.

CDR3 length: 15 residues. V was pared by 2 bases and J by 0 bases, with 7 bases between. The V gene's germline CDR1 is ENHRY and CDR2 SYGVKD. Clones were read by immunoSEQ multiplex PCR, and TCRdb kept only the in-frame ones, dropping some. Found here are about 350,000 clones, around 87% of them singletons; the top ten hold about 6.9%. Sequenced material: peripheral blood. The TCR sequence derives from a woman between 45 and 60 years old with COVID-19, enrolled during active disease. The chain links TRBV10-3 to TRBJ1-4; D possibly corresponds to TRBD1 (5 bases). This CDR3 is CAISETGATNEKLFF. CDR3 bases: TGTGCCATCAGTGAGACAGGTGCAACTAATGAAAAACTGTTTTTT.